Included here is one T cell receptor (beta chain) sequence, with context. What it binds is not known. The CDR3 loop spans 16 amino acids. The V gene end was trimmed by 0 bases and the J gene end by 4 bases; junction bases not matched to a gene: 2. Per germline, CDR1 ENHRY and CDR2 SYGVKD. This entry comes from a study of Tregs in tolerant kidney transplant recipients. As for the study in general: Mixed chimerism was transient after nonmyeloablative marrow transplants from related graft donors. Study findings and constraints: For some patients, primers changed over time, blocking nucleotide-level comparison.

Unstimulated regulatory T cells (CD4+CD25+CD127-), CD4+CD25- non-regulatory cells, CD4 and CD8 cells were FACS-sorted from thawed PBMCs. Thawed PBMCs were rested overnight at 37°C with around 200 IU/ml IL-2 before regulatory T cell sorting. Libraries were prepared by immunoSEQ multiplex PCR; TCRdb keeps only in-frame clonotypes and omits some of them. Of tens of thousands of clones in the sample, roughly 90% were seen once. This sequence was found in a human donor who received a combined kidney and bone marrow transplant. The chain couples TRBV10-3 to TRBJ2-2; 10 positions match TRBD1. The sample in question was Tregs from blood, obtained before the transplant. The CDR3 DNA sequence: TGTGCCATCAGTGAGTCAGACAGGGGGCCCACCGGGGAGCTGTTTTTT. Translation: CAISESDRGPTGELFF.